Following are 32 T cell receptor beta chains from one sample sequenced in a study of cytomegalovirus exposure and HLA in healthy donors. Primers for the PCR totalled 60 Vbeta and 13 Jbeta. TCRdb's copy holds only in-frame clones and misses some; the assay was immunoSEQ multiplex PCR. The sample lists around 170,000 clones; around four fifths were seen once. The sequenced sample consisted of PBMCs. These receptors all stem from a male donor in good health and CMV-seronegative.

The chain carries TRBV2 and TRBJ2-4; a weak D match, TRBD2 (7 bases). The CDR3 extends over 15 amino acids. The V and J ends lost 8 bases and 7 bases respectively, with 21 bases between them. Germline V gene lookup returns CDR1 SNHLY and CDR2 FYNNEI. This chain's CDR3 is CASSLGAGEGNIQYF. The CDR3 coding sequence is TGTGCCAGCTCCCTAGGGGCAGGGGAGGGTAACATTCAGTACTTC.

V is TRBV7-2 and J is TRBJ2-2; TRBD2 aligns across 8 bases. Trimming at V came to 4 bases and at J to 5 bases, leaving 6 bases not matched to a gene. Germline V CDR1 and CDR2: SGHTA, FQGNSA. This CDR3 contains 15 residues. The CDR3 here is CASSWTSSRTGELFF. The CDR3 bases are TGTGCCAGCAGCTGGACTAGCAGTCGGACCGGGGAGCTGTTTTTT.

This chain links TRBV5-6 with TRBJ2-7; D is unclear. This CDR3 region has 14 residues. Germline V gene sequence: CDR1 SGHDT, CDR2 YYEEEE. The germline V and J ends were trimmed by 3 bases and 2 bases, with 12 bases remaining between them. CDR3 protein: CASSYSLTAYEQYF. The DNA of the CDR3 is TGTGCCAGCAGCTATAGCCTCACGGCCTACGAGCAGTACTTC.

The chain links TRBV6-5 to TRBJ1-4; tentatively, D is TRBD1 (6 bases). The CDR3 spans 15 residues. CDR1 is MNHEY, CDR2 SVGAGI, per germline. V was pared by 6 bases and J by 7 bases, with 18 bases between. CDR3 nucleotide sequence: TGTGCCAGCAGGACTACAGGGTCGGAGAGTGAAAAACTGTTTTTT. Amino acid sequence: CASRTTGSESEKLFF.

The table lists this clone with a few counts. The J gene is TRBJ1-2, the V gene TRBV7-2, with 7 positions matching TRBD1. Losses at the gene ends were 1 base for V and 7 bases for J; bases not matched to a gene: 6. Germline V gene lookup returns CDR1 SGHTA and CDR2 FQGNSA. CDR3 length: 14 residues. The CDR3 DNA is TGTGCCAGCAGCTTAGAAGTGGGACAGCCTGGCTACACCTTC. Translation: CASSLEVGQPGYTF.

The CDR3: CASSQTTGRLAGGPFYDTDTQYF. DNA of the CDR3: TGCGCCAGCAGTCAGACGACAGGGCGACTAGCGGGAGGGCCGTTCTATGACACAGATACGCAGTATTTT. The chain carries TRBV23-1 and TRBJ2-3, with 14 positions matching TRBD2. TRBV23-1 counts as an open reading frame of uncertain function. This CDR3 has 23 amino acids. V lost 3 bases to trimming and J lost 2 bases; unmatched junction nucleotides: 22.

The rearrangement links TRBV7-6 to TRBJ2-3; TRBD2 matches 7 bases. Germline-derived CDR1 and CDR2 are SGHVS and FNYEAQ. The J segment lost 3 bases and the V segment lost 5 bases, leaving 8 bases of the junction unmatched. This CDR3 is built from 15 residues. The CDR3 here is CASSLLAGVTDTQYF. CDR3 DNA: TGTGCCAGCAGCCTCCTCGCGGGGGTGACAGATACGCAGTATTTT.

The chain carries TRBV4-2 and TRBJ1-6; possibly TRBD1 for D (5 bases). There are 15 residues in the CDR3. V gave up 0 bases and J gave up 8 bases, with 11 bases separating them. From germline, CDR1 is LGHNA and CDR2 YNFKEQ. CDR3 sequence: CASSQDDSRDSPLHF. CDR3 sequence (DNA): TGTGCCAGCAGCCAAGATGACAGTCGGGATTCACCCCTCCACTTT.

This clone was recorded a few times. This rearrangement joins TRBV14 to TRBJ2-1; 7 bases line up with TRBD1. CDR1 is SGHDN, CDR2 FVKESK, per germline. V gave up 2 bases and J gave up 7 bases; unmatched junction bases: 8. The length of the CDR3 is 15 residues. CDR3 protein: CASSQHLDRRNEQFF. The DNA for the CDR3 is TGTGCCAGCAGCCAACACCTGGACAGGAGAAATGAGCAGTTCTTC.

As concerns this clone: Within the sample, other DNA sequences also encode this same CDR3. This rearrangement joins TRBV5-1 to TRBJ2-5; the D gene is possibly TRBD1 (5 bases). V lost 0 bases and J 2 bases, leaving 8 bases between the germline ends. CDR1 SGHRS and CDR2 YFSETQ come from the germline V gene. This CDR3 contains 14 residues. The CDR3 region is CASSLGSGQETQYF. CDR3 nucleotide sequence: TGCGCCAGCAGCTTGGGGTCAGGGCAAGAGACCCAGTACTTC.

This clone was seen a single time. The rearrangement links TRBV6-5 to TRBJ2-2; tentative D call: TRBD1 (5 bases). The CDR3 consists of 16 residues. Germline V CDR1 and CDR2: MNHEY, SVGAGI. V gave up 0 bases and J gave up 1 base, with 9 bases separating them. The CDR3 bases are TGTGCCAGCAGTTACTCGATGCAGGGGAACACCGGGGAGCTGTTTTTT. Its protein is CASSYSMQGNTGELFF.

The chain links TRBV18 to TRBJ1-1; D remains unclear. The CDR3 covers 15 residues. Deletions cut 6 bases from V and 3 bases from J, with 17 bases between. Germline assignment: CDR1 KGHSH and CDR2 LQKENI. CDR3: CASSSILTSDTEAFF. DNA of the CDR3: TGTGCCAGCTCCTCGATACTGACTTCGGACACTGAAGCTTTCTTT.

The chain has TRBV2 and TRBJ2-3, with D maybe TRBD2 (7 bases). The CDR3 is 14 amino acids. Per germline, CDR1 SNHLY and CDR2 FYNNEI. Between the trimmed V and J ends, which lost 4 bases and 2 bases, there was a span of 10 bases. The DNA for the CDR3 is TGTGCCAGCAGTGGGGAGGGGGTCACAGATACGCAGTATTTT. As protein: CASSGEGVTDTQYF.

This sequence joins TRBV5-4 and TRBJ2-1; 8 bases fit TRBD2. CDR1 and CDR2 from the germline V gene are SGHNT and YYREEE (reference sequence). V shed 0 bases and J 7 bases; nucleotides not matched to a gene: 12. The CDR3 sequence is 17 residues long. This CDR3 is CASSLVIVGRAGNEQFF. CDR3 in DNA: TGTGCCAGCAGCTTGGTGATTGTCGGGAGGGCCGGGAATGAGCAGTTCTTC.

The chain has TRBV5-4 and TRBJ2-1, with D possibly being TRBD2 (5 bases). The V end lost 4 bases, the J end lost 8 bases, and 19 bases lay between the germline ends. Per the germline V gene, CDR1 is SGHNT and CDR2 is YYREEE (reference sequence). CDR3 length: 15 amino acids. The CDR3 DNA sequence: TGTGCCAGCAGCCCGGGAATTTGGGCGAGGGATGAGCAGTTCTTC. Amino acid sequence: CASSPGIWARDEQFF.

The chain employs TRBV11-2 and TRBJ2-7; D may be TRBD1 (5 bases). Germline CDR1 is SGHAT and CDR2 is FQNNGV. V lost 1 base and J 0 bases, leaving 10 bases between the germline ends. The CDR3 spans 15 residues. The CDR3 DNA follows: TGTGCCAGCAGCTTAGGTCCAGGGCTCTCCTACGAGCAGTACTTC. It translates to CASSLGPGLSYEQYF.

The rearrangement uses TRBV28 and TRBJ2-1; TRBD2 matches at 11 bases. Germline V CDR1 and CDR2: MDHEN, SYDVKM. The CDR3 extends over 15 amino acids. Trimming removed 6 bases from V and 4 bases from J; junction bases left unmatched: 5. CDR3 region: CASRTGTSGYNEQFF. CDR3 in DNA: TGTGCCAGCAGGACCGGGACTAGCGGATACAATGAGCAGTTCTTC. Based on the CDR3 plus reference TRBV28 and TRBJ2-1, the full variable domain is DVKVTQSSRYLVKRTGEKVFLECVQDMDHENMFWYRQDPGLGLRLIYFSYDVKMKEKGDIPEGYSVSREKKERFSLILESASTNQTSMYLCASRTGTSGYNEQFFGPGTRLTVL.

As concerns this clone: Mismatch with germline at one junction end may stem from a read error. J is TRBJ2-7 and V is TRBV6-5, with 14 nucleotides matching TRBD2. Looked up from germline, CDR1 is MNHEY and CDR2 is SVGAGI. The CDR3 has 16 residues. In nucleotides, the CDR3 is TGTGCCAGCAGCTACTCGGGGACTAGCGGGAGATACGAGCAGTACTTC. Its translation: CASSYSGTSGRYEQYF.

J is TRBJ2-7 and V is TRBV19; TRBD1 matches at 12 bases. Germline lookup yields CDR1 LNHDA and CDR2 SQIVND (reference sequence). Unmatched junction bases numbered 7, after V lost 5 bases and J lost 5 bases. The CDR3 has 15 residues. The CDR3 sequence is CASSPGQGAGNEQYF. In nucleotides, the CDR3 is TGTGCCAGTAGTCCGGGACAGGGGGCGGGAAACGAGCAGTACTTC.

The chain combines TRBV5-1 with TRBJ2-3; D unresolved. CDR3 length: 14 residues. Trimming stripped 0 bases from V and 2 bases from J, with 7 bases between. In germline, CDR1 is SGHRS, CDR2 YFSETQ. CDR3 amino acids: CASSLGEFTDTQYF. The CDR3 nucleotides are TGCGCCAGCAGCTTGGGAGAATTCACAGATACGCAGTATTTT.

CDR3 residues: CASSLSGEGTDTQYF. CDR3 nucleotides: TGCGCCAGCAGCCTTAGCGGGGAGGGCACAGATACGCAGTATTTT. The chain links TRBV4-1 to TRBJ2-3; the match to TRBD2 covers 8 bases. Germline CDR1 MGHRA, CDR2 YSYEKL. The V and J ends lost 4 bases and 1 base, in that order; junction bases with no gene match: 4. There are 15 residues in the CDR3.

The chain recombines TRBV9 with TRBJ2-7, with a tentative D call TRBD1 (6 bases). Germline CDR1 SGDLS, CDR2 YYNGEE. The CDR3 sequence is 15 residues long. Trimming took 0 bases from V and 2 from J, leaving 12 bases between them. CDR3 in amino acids: CASSVEGDTTYEQYF. The CDR3 DNA follows: TGTGCCAGCAGCGTAGAAGGGGACACCACCTACGAGCAGTACTTC.

The chain links TRBV11-2 to TRBJ2-1; D is perhaps TRBD2 (5 bases). Germline assignment: CDR1 SGHAT and CDR2 FQNNGV. V was shortened by 3 bases and J by 0 bases, with 15 bases between the two germline ends. There are 17 residues in the CDR3. This CDR3 reads CASSFLGVGSSYNEQFF. The CDR3 bases are TGTGCCAGCAGCTTTTTGGGAGTAGGCAGCTCCTACAATGAGCAGTTCTTC.

This sequence joins TRBV11-2 and TRBJ2-7; 8 bases map to TRBD2. This CDR3 comprises 15 residues. The V and J ends lost 5 bases and 2 bases, in that order; junction bases with no gene match: 8. Germline lookup yields CDR1 SGHAT and CDR2 FQNNGV. For the CDR3, the DNA is TGTGCCAGCAGCCCCAGTAGCGGGAAGACCTACGAGCAGTACTTC. Amino acids: CASSPSSGKTYEQYF. Looking up the rest from reference TRBV11-2 and TRBJ2-7 gives the full variable domain: EAGVAQSPRYKIIEKRQSVAFWCNPISGHATLYWYQQILGQGPKLLIQFQNNGVVDDSQLPKDRFSAERLKGVDSTLKIQPAKLEDSAVYLCASSPSSGKTYEQYFGPGTRLTVT.

The V call is TRBV7-9, the J call TRBJ1-3; 7 nucleotides align to TRBD1. Losses at the gene ends were 4 bases for V and 6 bases for J; bases not matched to a gene: 6. The CDR3 runs 14 residues. CDR1 is SEHNR and CDR2 is FQNEAQ in the germline V gene (reference sequence). In DNA, the CDR3 is TGTGCCAGCAGCTCACAGGGGCATGAAAACACCATATATTTT. The encoded protein is CASSSQGHENTIYF.

The rearrangement joins TRBV19 to TRBJ2-7; tentatively, D is TRBD2 (5 bases). Looked up from germline, CDR1 is LNHDA and CDR2 is SQIVND (reference sequence). V was trimmed by 9 bases and J by 0 bases, leaving 12 bases between them. The CDR3 runs to 13 residues. CDR3 in DNA: TGTGCCAGCGGAAACGGAGGCTCCTACGAGCAGTACTTC. This translates into CASGNGGSYEQYF.

The V gene is TRBV9, the J gene TRBJ2-1, with D possibly matching TRBD2 (6 bases). The CDR3 covers 16 residues. The germline V gene encodes CDR1 SGDLS and CDR2 YYNGEE. V was cut by 0 bases and J by 0 bases, with 10 bases left in between. In DNA, the CDR3 is TGTGCCAGCAGCGTAGTCGGGAGCAGCTCCTACAATGAGCAGTTCTTC. Residues: CASSVVGSSSYNEQFF.

The chain links TRBV5-1 to TRBJ1-1, with TRBD1 matching 7 bases. CDR1 is SGHRS, CDR2 YFSETQ, per germline. The CDR3 runs to 14 residues. V lost 0 bases to trimming and J lost 5 bases; unmatched junction nucleotides: 4. CDR3 protein: CASSLGTGETEAFF. The CDR3 bases are TGCGCCAGCAGCTTGGGAACAGGGGAGACTGAAGCTTTCTTT.

The chain has TRBV4-3 and TRBJ2-1; 7 bases fit TRBD2. V shed 0 bases and J 5 bases; nucleotides not matched to a gene: 4. The CDR3 spans 15 residues. Germline V gives CDR1 LGHNA, CDR2 YSLEER. CDR3 sequence: CASSQDPSGDNEQFF. The CDR3 DNA reads as TGCGCCAGCAGCCAAGATCCTAGCGGAGACAATGAGCAGTTCTTC.

The chain couples TRBV11-2 to TRBJ2-1, with 8 bases fitting TRBD2. In germline, CDR1 is SGHAT, CDR2 FQNNGV. Losses at the gene ends were 0 bases for V and 7 bases for J; bases not matched to a gene: 5. CDR3 length: 15 amino acids. The DNA of the CDR3 is TGTGCCAGCAGCTTAGATGGGACTAGGGGGAATGAGCAGTTCTTC. Translating gives CASSLDGTRGNEQFF.

CDR3 protein: CASRSDRGRNTGELFF. In nucleotides, the CDR3 is TGTGCCAGCAGATCCGACAGGGGGCGCAACACCGGGGAGCTGTTTTTT. This chain links TRBV5-4 with TRBJ2-2, with 10 nucleotides matching TRBD1. Germline CDR1 reads SGHNT; CDR2 reads YYREEE (reference sequence). The V and J ends lost 5 bases and 2 bases, in that order; junction bases with no gene match: 6. The CDR3 length is 16 residues.

The V gene is TRBV7-2, the J gene TRBJ2-1, with TRBD2 matching 8 bases. V was clipped by 5 bases and J by 1 base; unmatched bases: 10. The CDR3 totals 17 residues. The germline V gene encodes CDR1 SGHTA and CDR2 FQGNSA. Here the CDR3 DNA reads TGTGCCAGCAGCGGATTCGGGAGGGGGAGATCCTACAATGAGCAGTTCTTC. Amino acids: CASSGFGRGRSYNEQFF.